The text below deals with one T cell receptor beta chain. The data stem from a study of glioma-infiltrating T cells after dendritic cell vaccination. Time point defined: after dendritic cell vaccination, including at tumor progression/relapse. CDR1 is GTSNPN and CDR2 is SVGIG in the germline V gene (reference sequence). Trimming stripped 2 bases from V and 4 bases from J, with 9 bases between. This CDR3 is 13 amino acids long. The assay was immunoSEQ multiplex PCR, and TCRdb's table has in-frame clones only and misses some. The profile shows just under 60,000 clones, approximately 83% of them singletons.

The genes are TRBV30 and TRBJ1-5; D call uncertain. The sequence was obtained from a human donor with glioblastoma. The specimen was blood, collected after dendritic cell vaccination. CDR3 sequence reads: CAWSRQANQPQHF. CDR3 DNA sequence: TGTGCCTGGAGTCGCCAGGCAAATCAGCCCCAGCATTTT.